Shown below are 9 T cell receptor beta chains from a single sample sequenced in a study of T cell changes during pregnancy in multiple sclerosis. Some clones are missing from TCRdb's copy, which holds only in-frame ones; the method was immunoSEQ multiplex PCR. In the table there are tens of thousands of clones, over 90% of which are singletons. This specimen consisted of CD4+ T cells from peripheral blood mononuclear cells, obtained after pregnancy. The receptors shown here come from a female donor in good health, enrolled as a control in a pregnancy study.

This clone was seen a handful of times. Here the CDR3 reads CASSYDRESEAFF. For the CDR3, the DNA is TGTGCCAGCAGTTACGACAGGGAGAGTGAAGCTTTCTTT. V and J are TRBV6-5 and TRBJ1-1; 7 bases line up with TRBD1. Germline trimming cut 2 bases from V and 7 bases from J; bases unmatched to any gene: 4. The CDR3 totals 13 residues. Germline V gene data show CDR1 as MNHEY and CDR2 as SVGAGI.

This CDR3 reads CASSPYLDRAEAFF. Here the CDR3 DNA reads TGTGCCAGCAGTCCTTACTTAGACCGGGCTGAAGCTTTCTTT. The J gene is TRBJ1-1, the V gene TRBV14, with D hard to call. Looked up from germline, CDR1 is SGHDN and CDR2 is FVKESK. Trimming left V 6 bases short and J 6 bases short, with 17 bases between. The CDR3 contains 14 residues.

The J gene is TRBJ1-2, the V gene TRBV30; tentative D call: TRBD1 (5 bases). The V gene lost 5 bases and the J gene lost 8 bases, with 18 bases spanning the gap. Germline CDR1 and CDR2: GTSNPN and SVGIG (reference sequence). The CDR3 loop spans 13 amino acids. The CDR3: CAWGGAPRDGYTF. CDR3 coding DNA: TGTGCCTGGGGCGGGGCCCCCCGGGACGGCTACACCTTC.

V is TRBV6-1 and J is TRBJ1-4, with TRBD1 as a possible D gene (6 bases). V lost 2 bases and J lost 5, with 12 bases in between. The germline gives CDR1 MNHNS, CDR2 SASEGT. The CDR3 has 15 residues. CDR3 loop: CASSELGQGNEKLFF. The CDR3, as DNA: TGTGCCAGCAGTGAACTGGGACAAGGGAATGAAAAACTGTTTTTT.

This rearrangement joins TRBV12-5 to TRBJ1-5, with D possibly matching TRBD1 (5 bases). Trimming left V 1 base short and J 3 bases short, with 13 bases between. CDR1 and CDR2 from the germline V gene are LGHNT and FRNRAP. CDR3 length equals 16 residues. This CDR3 reads CASGLGQPSLNQPQHF. The CDR3 DNA follows: TGTGCTAGTGGTTTGGGACAGCCATCCCTCAATCAGCCCCAGCATTTT. The full variable domain, its missing parts supplied by reference TRBV12-5 and TRBJ1-5, is DARVTQTPRHKVTEMGQEVTMRCQPILGHNTVFWYRQTMMQGLELLAYFRNRAPLDDSGMPKDRFSAEMPDATLATLKIQPSEPRDSAVYFCASGLGQPSLNQPQHFGDGTRLSIL.

The CDR3 loop is CASSESSATDTQYF. The CDR3 bases are TGTGCCAGCAGTGAGTCTAGCGCCACAGATACGCAGTATTTT. The genes are TRBV5-4 and TRBJ2-3, with a tentative D call TRBD2 (6 bases). The V end was cut by 5 bases, the J end by 2 bases, with 12 bases between. The germline CDR1 and CDR2 sequences are SGHNT and YYREEE (reference sequence). This CDR3 has 14 amino acids. Full variable domain (remainder filled in from reference TRBV5-4 and TRBJ2-3): ETGVTQSPTHLIKTRGQQVTLRCSSQSGHNTVSWYQQALGQGPQFIFQYYREEENGRGNFPPRFSGLQFPNYSSELNVNALELDDSALYLCASSESSATDTQYFGPGTRLTVL.

The CDR3 reads CASSLSGQPYYGYTF. CDR3 in DNA: TGTGCCAGCTCACTATCGGGACAGCCTTACTATGGCTACACCTTC. The rearrangement joins TRBV18 to TRBJ1-2, with 7 positions matching TRBD1. Germline CDR1 reads KGHSH; CDR2 reads LQKENI. V dropped 4 bases and J dropped 3; count of bases not matched to a gene: 8. This CDR3 is 15 amino acids long.

This sequence joins TRBV7-2 and TRBJ1-5; D remains ambiguous. CDR1 and CDR2 (germline): SGHTA, FQGNSA. CDR3 length: 15 residues. The ends were cut back, 1 base at V and 2 bases at J, with 9 bases in the middle. DNA for the CDR3: TGTGCCAGCAGCTTAGTAACCGGGGGCAATCAGCCCCAGCATTTT. Its protein product is CASSLVTGGNQPQHF. Drawing the rest from reference TRBV7-2 and TRBJ1-5, the complete variable domain is GAGVSQSPSNKVTEKGKDVELRCDPISGHTALYWYRQSLGQGLEFLIYFQGNSAPDKSGLPSDRFSAERTGGSVSTLTIQRTQQEDSAVYLCASSLVTGGNQPQHFGDGTRLSIL.

The rearrangement uses TRBV7-2 and TRBJ1-1; D is possibly TRBD1 (6 bases). The CDR3 covers 16 residues. Trimming shortened V by 1 base and J by 0 bases, and 12 bases separated the two germline ends. Germline CDR1 is SGHTA and CDR2 is FQGNSA. CDR3 DNA sequence: TGTGCCAGCAGCTTAGAAACAGGGACCATGAACACTGAAGCTTTCTTT. This sequence encodes CASSLETGTMNTEAFF. Filled out from reference TRBV7-2 and TRBJ1-1, the complete variable domain reads GAGVSQSPSNKVTEKGKDVELRCDPISGHTALYWYRQSLGQGLEFLIYFQGNSAPDKSGLPSDRFSAERTGGSVSTLTIQRTQQEDSAVYLCASSLETGTMNTEAFFGQGTRLTVV.